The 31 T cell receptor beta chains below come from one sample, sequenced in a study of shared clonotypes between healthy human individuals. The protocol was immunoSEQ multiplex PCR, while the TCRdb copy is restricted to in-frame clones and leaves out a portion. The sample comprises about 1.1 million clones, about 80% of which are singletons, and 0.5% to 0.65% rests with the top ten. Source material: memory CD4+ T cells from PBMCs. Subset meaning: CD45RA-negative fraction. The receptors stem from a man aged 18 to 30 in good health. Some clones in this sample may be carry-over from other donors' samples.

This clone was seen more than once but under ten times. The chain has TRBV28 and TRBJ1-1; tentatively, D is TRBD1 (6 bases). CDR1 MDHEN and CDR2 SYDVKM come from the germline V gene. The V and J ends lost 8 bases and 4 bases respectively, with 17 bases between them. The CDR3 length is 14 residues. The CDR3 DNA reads TGTGCCAGCTTAACTTGGGGGGCCTCCACTGAAGCTTTCTTT. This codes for CASLTWGASTEAFF.

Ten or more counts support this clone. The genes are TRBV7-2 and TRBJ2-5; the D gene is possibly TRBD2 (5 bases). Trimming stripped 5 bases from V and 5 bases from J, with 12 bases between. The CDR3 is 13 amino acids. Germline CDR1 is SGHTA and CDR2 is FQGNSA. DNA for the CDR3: TGTGCCAGCAGCCCATTCCCGGGGGAGACCCAGTACTTC. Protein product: CASSPFPGETQYF.

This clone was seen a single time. CDR3 sequence (DNA): TGTGCCAGCAGCCCAGGGGCAAACACTGAAGCTTTCTTT. Translation: CASSPGANTEAFF. This rearrangement joins TRBV7-9 to TRBJ1-1, with D perhaps matching TRBD1 (6 bases). Germline assignment: CDR1 SEHNR and CDR2 FQNEAQ (reference sequence). V was clipped by 5 bases and J by 2 bases, with 9 bases between them. The CDR3 length is 13 residues.

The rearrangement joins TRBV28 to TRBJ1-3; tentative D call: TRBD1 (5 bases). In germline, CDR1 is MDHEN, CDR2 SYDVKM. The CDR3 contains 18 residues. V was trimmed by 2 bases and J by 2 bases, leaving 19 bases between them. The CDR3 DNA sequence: TGTGCCAGCAGTTTACAGGGCCCGTGGGGGAAAGCTGGAAACACCATATATTTT. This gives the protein CASSLQGPWGKAGNTIYF.

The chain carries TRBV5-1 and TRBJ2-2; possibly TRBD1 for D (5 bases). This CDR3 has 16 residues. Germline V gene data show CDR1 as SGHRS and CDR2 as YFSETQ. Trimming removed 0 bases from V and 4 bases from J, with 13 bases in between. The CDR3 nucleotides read TGCGCCAGCAGCTTGGAGGCAGGGTCGGTCACCGGGGAGCTGTTTTTT. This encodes CASSLEAGSVTGELFF.

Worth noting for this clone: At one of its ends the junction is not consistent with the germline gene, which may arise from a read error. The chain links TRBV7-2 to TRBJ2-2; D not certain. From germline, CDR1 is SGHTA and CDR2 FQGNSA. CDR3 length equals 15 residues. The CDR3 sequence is CASSQEARNTGELFF. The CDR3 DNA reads TGCGCCAGCAGCCAAGAAGCCAGAAACACCGGGGAGCTGTTTTTT.

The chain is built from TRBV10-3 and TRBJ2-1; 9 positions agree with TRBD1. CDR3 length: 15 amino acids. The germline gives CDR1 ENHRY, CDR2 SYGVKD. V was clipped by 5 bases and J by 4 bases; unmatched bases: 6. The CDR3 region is CAISRTGQGYNEQFF. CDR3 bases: TGTGCCATCAGTAGGACGGGACAGGGATACAATGAGCAGTTCTTC.

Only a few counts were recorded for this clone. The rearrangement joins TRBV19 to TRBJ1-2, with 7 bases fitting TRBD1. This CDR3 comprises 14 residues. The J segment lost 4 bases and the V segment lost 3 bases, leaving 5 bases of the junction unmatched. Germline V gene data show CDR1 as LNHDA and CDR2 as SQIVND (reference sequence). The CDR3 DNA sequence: TGTGCCAGTAGTATCGCCGGGACAGCCTATGGCTACACCTTC. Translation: CASSIAGTAYGYTF.

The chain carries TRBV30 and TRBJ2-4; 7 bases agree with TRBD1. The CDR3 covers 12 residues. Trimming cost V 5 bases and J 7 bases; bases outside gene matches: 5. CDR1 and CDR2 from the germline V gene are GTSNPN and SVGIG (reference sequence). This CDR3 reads CAWGTARNIQYF. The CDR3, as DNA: TGTGCCTGGGGGACAGCCAGGAACATTCAGTACTTC.

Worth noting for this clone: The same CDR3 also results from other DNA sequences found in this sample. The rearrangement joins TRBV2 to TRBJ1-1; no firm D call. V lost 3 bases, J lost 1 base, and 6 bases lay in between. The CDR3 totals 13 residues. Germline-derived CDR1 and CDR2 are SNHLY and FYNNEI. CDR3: CASSDVGNTEAFF. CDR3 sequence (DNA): TGTGCCAGCAGTGACGTAGGGAACACTGAAGCTTTCTTT. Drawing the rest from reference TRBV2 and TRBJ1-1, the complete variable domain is EPEVTQTPSHQVTQMGQEVILRCVPISNHLYFYWYRQILGQKVEFLVSFYNNEISEKSEIFDDQFSVERPDGSNFTLKIRSTKLEDSAMYFCASSDVGNTEAFFGQGTRLTVV.

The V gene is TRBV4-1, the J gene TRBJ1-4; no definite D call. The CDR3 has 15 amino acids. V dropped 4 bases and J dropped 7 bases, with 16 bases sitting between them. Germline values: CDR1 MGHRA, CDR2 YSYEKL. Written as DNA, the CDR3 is TGCGCCAGCAGCCCGATCACCTCAGGAGGTGAAAAACTGTTTTTT. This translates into CASSPITSGGEKLFF.

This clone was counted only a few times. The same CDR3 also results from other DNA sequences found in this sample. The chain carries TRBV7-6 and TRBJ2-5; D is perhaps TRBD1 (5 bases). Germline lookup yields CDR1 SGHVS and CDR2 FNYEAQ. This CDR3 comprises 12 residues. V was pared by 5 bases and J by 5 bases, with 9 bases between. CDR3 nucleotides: TGTGCCAGCAGCCGACAGTTGGAGACCCAGTACTTC. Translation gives CASSRQLETQYF.

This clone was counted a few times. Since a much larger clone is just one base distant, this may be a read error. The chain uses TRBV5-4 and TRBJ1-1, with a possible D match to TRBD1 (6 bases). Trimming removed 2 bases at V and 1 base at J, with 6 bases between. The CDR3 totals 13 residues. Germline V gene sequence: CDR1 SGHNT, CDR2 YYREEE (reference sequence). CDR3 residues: CASSLQGNTEAFF. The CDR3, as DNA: TGTGCCAGCAGCTTACAGGGGAACACTGAAGCTTTCTTT.

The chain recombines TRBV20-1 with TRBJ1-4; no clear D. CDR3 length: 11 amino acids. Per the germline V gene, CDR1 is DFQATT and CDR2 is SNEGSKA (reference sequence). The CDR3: CGRLSNEKLFF. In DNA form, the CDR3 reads TGCGGACGGTTATCTAATGAAAAACTGTTTTTT.

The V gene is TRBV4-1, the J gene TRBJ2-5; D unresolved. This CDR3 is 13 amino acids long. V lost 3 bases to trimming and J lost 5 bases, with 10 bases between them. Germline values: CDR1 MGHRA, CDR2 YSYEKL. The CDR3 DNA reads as TGCGCCAGCAGCCAGGCGCTCCCGGAGACCCAGTACTTC. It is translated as CASSQALPETQYF.

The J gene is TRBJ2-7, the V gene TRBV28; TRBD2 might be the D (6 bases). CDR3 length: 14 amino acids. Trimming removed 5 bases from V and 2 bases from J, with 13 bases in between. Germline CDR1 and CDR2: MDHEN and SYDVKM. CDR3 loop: CASSTPSETYEQYF. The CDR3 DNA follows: TGTGCCAGCAGTACCCCTAGCGAAACCTACGAGCAGTACTTC. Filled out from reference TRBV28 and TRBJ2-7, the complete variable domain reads DVKVTQSSRYLVKRTGEKVFLECVQDMDHENMFWYRQDPGLGLRLIYFSYDVKMKEKGDIPEGYSVSREKKERFSLILESASTNQTSMYLCASSTPSETYEQYFGPGTRLTVT.

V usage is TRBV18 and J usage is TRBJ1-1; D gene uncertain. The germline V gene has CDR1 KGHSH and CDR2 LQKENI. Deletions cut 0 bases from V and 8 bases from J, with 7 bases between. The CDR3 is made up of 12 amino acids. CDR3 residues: CASSPPFSEAFF. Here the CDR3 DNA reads TGTGCCAGCTCACCACCGTTCTCAGAAGCTTTCTTT.

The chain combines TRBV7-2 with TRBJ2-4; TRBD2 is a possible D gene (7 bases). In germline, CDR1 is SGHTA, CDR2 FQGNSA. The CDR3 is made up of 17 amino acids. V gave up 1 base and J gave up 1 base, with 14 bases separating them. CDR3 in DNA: TGTGCCAGCAGCTTAGAGGGGGGGATCGAGGCCAAAAACATTCAGTACTTC. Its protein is CASSLEGGIEAKNIQYF.

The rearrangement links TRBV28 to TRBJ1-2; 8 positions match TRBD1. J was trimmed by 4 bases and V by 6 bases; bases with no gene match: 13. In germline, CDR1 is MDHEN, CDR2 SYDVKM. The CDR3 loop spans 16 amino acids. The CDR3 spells CASSDHGQGGSYGYTF. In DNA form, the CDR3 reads TGTGCCAGCAGCGATCATGGACAGGGAGGAAGCTATGGCTACACCTTC.

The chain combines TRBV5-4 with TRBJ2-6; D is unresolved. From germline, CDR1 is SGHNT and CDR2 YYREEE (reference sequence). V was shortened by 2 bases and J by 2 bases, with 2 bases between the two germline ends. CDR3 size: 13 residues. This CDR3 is CASSFAGANVLTF. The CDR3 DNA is TGTGCCAGCAGCTTTGCTGGGGCCAACGTCCTGACTTTC. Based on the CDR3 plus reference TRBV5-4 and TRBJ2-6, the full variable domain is ETGVTQSPTHLIKTRGQQVTLRCSSQSGHNTVSWYQQALGQGPQFIFQYYREEENGRGNFPPRFSGLQFPNYSSELNVNALELDDSALYLCASSFAGANVLTFGAGSRLTVL.

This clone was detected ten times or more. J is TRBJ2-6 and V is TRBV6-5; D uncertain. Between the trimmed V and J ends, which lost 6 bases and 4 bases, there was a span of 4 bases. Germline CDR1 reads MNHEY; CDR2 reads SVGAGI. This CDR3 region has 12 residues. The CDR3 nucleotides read TGTGCCAGCAGCCAGGGGGCCAACGTCCTGACTTTC. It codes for CASSQGANVLTF.

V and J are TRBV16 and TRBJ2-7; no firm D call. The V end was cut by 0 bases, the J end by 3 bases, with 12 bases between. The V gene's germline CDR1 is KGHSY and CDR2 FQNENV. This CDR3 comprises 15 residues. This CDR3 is CASSQSIQPFYEQYF. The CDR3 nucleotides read TGTGCCAGCAGCCAATCTATCCAACCTTTCTACGAGCAGTACTTC. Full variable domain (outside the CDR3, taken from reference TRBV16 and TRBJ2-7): GEEVAQTPKHLVRGEGQKAKLYCAPIKGHSYVFWYQQVLKNEFKFLISFQNENVFDETGMPKERFSAKCLPNSPCSLEIQATKLEDSAVYFCASSQSIQPFYEQYFGPGTRLTVT.

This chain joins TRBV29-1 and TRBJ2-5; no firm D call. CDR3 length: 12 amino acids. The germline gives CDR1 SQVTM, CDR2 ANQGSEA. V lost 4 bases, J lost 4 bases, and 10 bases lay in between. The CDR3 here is CSVVPLGETQYF. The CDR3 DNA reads TGCAGCGTTGTCCCCTTAGGAGAGACCCAGTACTTC.

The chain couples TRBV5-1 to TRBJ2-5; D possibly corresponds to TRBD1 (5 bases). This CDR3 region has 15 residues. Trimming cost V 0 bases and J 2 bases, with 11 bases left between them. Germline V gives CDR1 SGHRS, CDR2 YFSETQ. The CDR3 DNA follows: TGCGCCAGCAGCTTGGCCACGACAGTACAAGAGACCCAGTACTTC. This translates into CASSLATTVQETQYF.

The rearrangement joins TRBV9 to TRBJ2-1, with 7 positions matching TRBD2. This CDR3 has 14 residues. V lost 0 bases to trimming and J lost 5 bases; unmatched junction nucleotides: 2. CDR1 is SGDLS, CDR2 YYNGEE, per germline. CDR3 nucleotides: TGTGCCAGCAGCGTAGGGGAGGGAAACAATGAGCAGTTCTTC. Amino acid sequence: CASSVGEGNNEQFF.

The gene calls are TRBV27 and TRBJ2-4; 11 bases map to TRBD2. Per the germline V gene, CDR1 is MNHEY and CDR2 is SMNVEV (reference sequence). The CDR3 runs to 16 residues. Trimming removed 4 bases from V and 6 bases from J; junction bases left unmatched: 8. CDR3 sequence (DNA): TGTGCCAGCAGTTCGAGAGTAGCGGGAGGGCGAAACATTCAGTACTTC. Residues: CASSSRVAGGRNIQYF.

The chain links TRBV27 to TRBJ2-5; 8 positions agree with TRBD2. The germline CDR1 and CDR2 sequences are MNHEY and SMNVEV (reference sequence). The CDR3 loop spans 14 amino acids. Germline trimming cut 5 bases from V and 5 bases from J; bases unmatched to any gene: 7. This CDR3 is CASSPRTSWETQYF. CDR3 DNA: TGTGCCAGCAGTCCCCGGACTAGCTGGGAGACCCAGTACTTC.

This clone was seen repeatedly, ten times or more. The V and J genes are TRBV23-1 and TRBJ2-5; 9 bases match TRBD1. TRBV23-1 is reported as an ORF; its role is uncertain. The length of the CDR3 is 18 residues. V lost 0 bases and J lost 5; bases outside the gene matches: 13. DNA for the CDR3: TGCGCCAGCAGTCAATCGGAGTTCGGGGACAGGGCAGAGGAGACCCAGTACTTC. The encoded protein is CASSQSEFGDRAEETQYF.

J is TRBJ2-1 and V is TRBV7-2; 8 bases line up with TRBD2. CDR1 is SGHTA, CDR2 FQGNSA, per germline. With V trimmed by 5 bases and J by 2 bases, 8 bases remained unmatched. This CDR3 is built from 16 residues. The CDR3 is CASSTQAGGAYNEQFF. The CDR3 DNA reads TGTGCCAGCAGCACCCAAGCCGGGGGGGCCTACAATGAGCAGTTCTTC.

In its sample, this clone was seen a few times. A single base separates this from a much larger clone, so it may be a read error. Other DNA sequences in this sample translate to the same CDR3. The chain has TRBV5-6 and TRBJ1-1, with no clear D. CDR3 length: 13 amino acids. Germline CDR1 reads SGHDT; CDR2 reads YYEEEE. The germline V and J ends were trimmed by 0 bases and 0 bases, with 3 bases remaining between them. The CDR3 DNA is TGTGCCAGCAGCTTGGGACTGAACACTGAAGCTTTCTTT. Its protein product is CASSLGLNTEAFF. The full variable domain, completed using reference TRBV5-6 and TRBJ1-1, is DAGVTQSPTHLIKTRGQQVTLRCSPKSGHDTVSWYQQALGQGPQFIFQYYEEEERQRGNFPDRFSGHQFPNYSSELNVNALLLGDSALYLCASSLGLNTEAFFGQGTRLTVV.

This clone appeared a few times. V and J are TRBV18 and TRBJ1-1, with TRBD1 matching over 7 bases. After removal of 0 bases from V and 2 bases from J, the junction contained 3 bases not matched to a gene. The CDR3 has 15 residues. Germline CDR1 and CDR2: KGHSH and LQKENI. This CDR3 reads CASSPPSGGNTEAFF. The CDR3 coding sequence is TGTGCCAGCTCACCACCGTCAGGGGGAAACACTGAAGCTTTCTTT.